This T cell receptor (beta chain) stems from a study of blood T cell repertoires in COVID-19. As for the study in general: Sites in the United States, Italy and Spain provided acute and convalescent COVID-19 samples.

Generated by immunoSEQ multiplex PCR, the TCRdb table keeps only in-frame clones and is missing some. The repertoire holds 100,000 to 150,000 clones, with 85% to 90% as singletons. The CDR3 is 14 amino acids. Germline lookup yields CDR1 SGHKS and CDR2 YYEKEE (reference sequence). Trimming stripped 4 bases from V and 7 bases from J, with 14 bases between. The sequence came from an older man with active or convalescent COVID-19. The chain recombines TRBV5-5 with TRBJ2-2, with D hard to call. Sequenced material: peripheral blood. CDR3 sequence reads: CASSIPGAGGELFF. In DNA, the CDR3 is TGTGCCAGCAGCATACCGGGTGCTGGCGGGGAGCTGTTTTTT.